This T cell receptor beta chain was observed in a study of T cells in localized non-small cell lung cancer. The data were produced by immunoSEQ multiplex PCR, yet TCRdb's version contains in-frame clones alone and is incomplete. The repertoire holds approximately 17,000 clones, approximately 80% seen once, with less than 40% in the top ten. The study, taken as a whole, reports: There was higher T cell clonality in uninvolved adjacent lung than in tumor, and it was highest there. Detection in adjacent lung was observed for a median around 59 of the top 100 tumor clones.

V was clipped by 2 bases and J by 8 bases; unmatched bases: 4. Germline V gene data show CDR1 as SGDLS and CDR2 as YYNGEE. The length of the CDR3 is 13 residues. For this clone: What it recognizes is unknown.

The chain combines TRBV9 with TRBJ2-1; 7 bases are shared with TRBD2. Sequencing was performed on peripheral blood, taken before any cancer treatment. This sequence was found in a male donor older than 55 with stage I lung adenocarcinoma. Here the CDR3 DNA reads TGTGCCAGCAGCGTCGGGGGGATGTATGAGCAGTTCTTC. Protein sequence: CASSVGGMYEQFF.